Listed below are T cell receptor beta chains from one sample, sequenced in a study of control samples from healthy donors and cancer patients. Assay: immunoSEQ multiplex PCR; the TCRdb copy retains only in-frame clones and omits some. The sample contains 90,000 to 150,000 clones, about 86% of which appear only once. The sequencing sample was made of blood. The receptor set was obtained from a man aged 25 to 40 in good health. The CDR3 runs from the conserved cysteine through the conserved F or W. The D gene is left open where the match is weak. For some rows the clone size is stated as once, few or many, or as a class when expanded; others skip it.

clone size	V gene	D gene	CDR3 length	J gene	CDR3 protein	CDR3 DNA
-	TRBV5-1	TRBD1	15	TRBJ1-1	CASGTGSGGYTEAFF	TGCGCCAGCGGCACCGGGTCAGGGGGGTACACTGAAGCTTTCTTT
-	TRBV6-5	TRBD2	16	TRBJ2-5	CASSYGLAGPGETQYF	TGTGCCAGCAGTTACGGGCTAGCGGGGCCGGGGGAGACCCAGTACTTC
-	TRBV29-1	TRBD1	14	TRBJ2-5	CKYYAGQAEETQYF	TGCAAGTATTACGCAGGACAGGCCGAAGAGACCCAGTACTTC
-	TRBV27	TRBD2	17	TRBJ2-3	CANNLLTSGGPQDTQYF	TGTGCCAACAACTTACTGACGAGCGGGGGACCGCAGGATACGCAGTATTTT
few	TRBV7-9	-	15	TRBJ1-3	CASSHGRYSGNTIYF	TGTGCCAGCAGCCATGGACGGTACTCTGGAAACACCATATATTTT
few	TRBV24-1	-	16	TRBJ1-5	CATSDGAGVTNQPQHF	TGTGCCACCAGTGATGGGGCAGGGGTAACGAATCAGCCCCAGCATTTT
-	TRBV7-6	-	15	TRBJ2-1	CASSLDSLSYNEQFF	TGTGCCAGCAGCTTAGACAGTTTATCCTACAATGAGCAGTTCTTC
few	TRBV10-2	-	13	TRBJ2-7	CASSESSAREQYF	TGCGCCAGCAGTGAGTCTAGCGCCCGCGAGCAGTACTTC
-	TRBV19	-	14	TRBJ1-5	CASRETGDGQPQHF	TGTGCCAGTAGGGAAACGGGGGATGGTCAGCCCCAGCATTTT
-	TRBV27	-	16	TRBJ2-2	CASSFLGRGETGELFF	TGTGCCAGCAGTTTCCTTGGCAGGGGGGAAACCGGGGAGCTGTTTTTT
few	TRBV3-1/TRBV3-2	TRBD1	15	TRBJ2-3	CASSRDRGWGDTQYF	TGTGCCAGCAGCCGGGACAGGGGGTGGGGTGATACGCAGTATTTT
once	TRBV27	TRBD2	15	TRBJ2-5	CASSNLGGGQETQYF	TGTGCCAGCTCCAACTTGGGGGGGGGCCAAGAGACCCAGTACTTC
-	TRBV2	-	15	TRBJ1-5	CASHLDGVSNQPQHF	TGTGCCAGCCACTTGGACGGGGTCAGCAATCAGCCCCAGCATTTT
-	TRBV7-7	TRBD1	15	TRBJ1-1	CASSSGQGGDTEAFF	TGTGCCAGCAGCTCCGGACAGGGGGGGGACACTGAAGCTTTCTTT
-	TRBV7-3	TRBD1	13	TRBJ1-1	CASSPDRDTEAFF	TGTGCCAGCAGTCCTGACAGGGACACTGAAGCTTTCTTT
-	TRBV12-3/TRBV12-4	-	13	TRBJ1-2	CASSLNLVYGYTF	TGTGCCAGCAGTTTAAACTTAGTATATGGCTACACCTTC
-	TRBV11-2	-	13	TRBJ2-3	CASSLGLLDTQYF	TGTGCCAGCAGCTTGGGCCTTCTAGATACGCAGTATTTT
-	TRBV5-8	TRBD1	14	TRBJ1-1	CASSWTGARTEAFF	TGTGCCAGCAGTTGGACAGGGGCGAGGACTGAAGCTTTCTTT
-	TRBV15	-	14	TRBJ1-5	CATSRDKGYQPQHF	TGTGCCACCAGCAGAGACAAGGGGTATCAGCCCCAGCATTTT
once	TRBV3-1/TRBV3-2	-	14	TRBJ1-3	CASSRQVLGNTIYF	TGTGCCAGCAGCCGACAGGTGCTTGGAAACACCATATATTTT
-	TRBV29-1	-	16	TRBJ2-2	CSVVPVSGLFNGELFF	TGCAGCGTTGTCCCTGTTAGCGGACTTTTCAACGGGGAGCTGTTTTTT
-	TRBV7-7	TRBD1	15	TRBJ2-2	CASSLGGQATGELFF	TGTGCCAGCAGCTTAGGCGGACAGGCCACCGGGGAGCTGTTTTTT
-	TRBV15	-	15	TRBJ2-7	CATSRDFDGAYEQYF	TGTGCCACCAGCAGAGATTTTGATGGGGCCTACGAGCAGTACTTC
-	TRBV2	TRBD2	15	TRBJ2-1	CASSVKRGSYNEQFF	TGTGCCAGCAGTGTTAAGCGGGGGAGCTACAATGAGCAGTTCTTC
-	TRBV30	-	12	TRBJ1-4	CAWRGVGEKLFF	TGTGCCTGGAGGGGGGTGGGTGAAAAACTGTTTTTT
-	TRBV18	-	16	TRBJ2-3	CASSRFRTEGTDTQYF	TGTGCCAGCTCACGTTTCCGGACAGAAGGCACAGATACGCAGTATTTT
-	TRBV6-6	-	14	TRBJ1-2	CASTLLEGTGGYTF	TGTGCCAGCACCCTATTAGAGGGAACGGGTGGCTACACCTTC
many	TRBV6-2/TRBV6-3	-	14	TRBJ2-2	CASSYNRNTGELFF	TGTGCCAGCAGTTATAACAGAAACACCGGGGAGCTGTTTTTT
-	TRBV30	-	17	TRBJ1-4	CAWSDPQTYSTNEKLFF	TGTGCCTGGAGTGATCCCCAGACGTATTCCACTAATGAAAAACTGTTTTTT
-	TRBV6-5	TRBD1	13	TRBJ1-1	CASSPGQWAEAFF	TGTGCCAGCAGTCCGGGACAGTGGGCTGAAGCTTTCTTT
-	TRBV9	TRBD1	16	TRBJ1-3	CASSETGVSSGNTIYF	TGTGCCAGCAGCGAGACAGGGGTGAGCTCTGGAAACACCATATATTTT
-	TRBV5-8	-	14	TRBJ1-6	CASSLSQGDSPLHF	TGTGCCAGCAGCTTGTCCCAGGGTGATTCACCCCTCCACTTT
-	TRBV6-5	TRBD1	14	TRBJ1-2	CASSTGQANYGYTF	TGTGCCAGCAGTACCGGACAGGCTAACTATGGCTACACCTTC
-	TRBV5-1	-	16	TRBJ2-3	CASSLRPGDSTDTQYF	TGCGCCAGCAGCCTCAGACCAGGGGATAGCACAGATACGCAGTATTTT
-	TRBV3-1/TRBV3-2	-	15	TRBJ1-6	CASSDGGPRYSPLHF	TGTGCCAGCAGCGATGGGGGGCCTAGGTATTCACCCCTCCACTTT
-	TRBV6-4	TRBD1	13	TRBJ2-2	CASRNRGSGELFF	TGTGCCAGCAGGAACAGGGGCTCCGGGGAGCTGTTTTTT
once	TRBV18	-	12	TRBJ1-4	CASSPVREKLFF	TGTGCCAGCTCCCCCGTACGAGAAAAACTGTTTTTT
many	TRBV5-6	-	15	TRBJ2-3	CASSSPGGLTDTQYF	TGTGCCAGCAGCTCACCCGGGGGCCTCACAGATACGCAGTATTTT
-	TRBV20-1	-	11	TRBJ1-1	CSASTNTEAFF	TGCAGTGCTAGTACCAACACTGAAGCTTTCTTT
once	TRBV11-3	TRBD1	13	TRBJ1-2	CASSGDRSGGYTF	TGTGCCAGCAGCGGGGACAGGTCGGGCGGCTACACCTTC
-	TRBV6-5	-	12	TRBJ1-2	CASNRNFYGYTF	TGTGCCAGCAACCGTAATTTCTATGGCTACACCTTC
-	TRBV24-1	-	16	TRBJ2-3	CATSERGVIGTDTQYF	TGTGCCACCAGTGAGAGGGGGGTTATTGGCACAGATACGCAGTATTTT
-	TRBV6-2/TRBV6-3	TRBD1	15	TRBJ1-5	CASTPTGVRGQPQHF	TGTGCCAGCACCCCAACAGGGGTTCGAGGCCAGCCCCAGCATTTT
-	TRBV24-1	TRBD1	15	TRBJ2-3	CATSEPTGGTDTQYF	TGTGCCACCAGTGAACCCACAGGGGGCACAGATACGCAGTATTTT
-	TRBV2	-	14	TRBJ1-2	CASSESPGNYGYTF	TGTGCCAGCAGTGAATCCCCAGGGAACTATGGCTACACCTTC
-	TRBV4-2	-	16	TRBJ2-1	CASSRKRDASYNEQFF	TGTGCCAGCAGCCGTAAGAGGGACGCGTCCTACAATGAGCAGTTCTTC
once	TRBV5-1	-	22	TRBJ1-1	CASSRRGTSGSVQGGRGPEAFF	TGCGCCAGCAGCCGCCGAGGGACTAGTGGATCCGTTCAAGGGGGGCGAGGGCCTGAAGCTTTCTTT
-	TRBV5-1	TRBD1	16	TRBJ2-3	CASSRTSGQGTDTQYF	TGCGCCAGCAGCCGTACCTCGGGACAGGGAACAGATACGCAGTATTTT
few	TRBV6-5	TRBD1	15	TRBJ1-3	CASSLDWDRQNTIYF	TGTGCCAGCAGCCTCGATTGGGACAGACAGAACACCATATATTTT
-	TRBV5-1	-	17	TRBJ2-2	CASTGLGQTSNTGELFF	TGCGCCAGCACCGGCTTAGGACAGACTTCGAACACCGGGGAGCTGTTTTTT
-	TRBV29-1	-	13	TRBJ1-2	CSVRIGLGYGYTF	TGCAGCGTTCGGATAGGGTTAGGCTATGGCTACACCTTC
-	TRBV7-2	-	14	TRBJ1-1	CASSLRTSNTEAFF	TGTGCCAGCAGCTTACGGACATCGAACACTGAAGCTTTCTTT